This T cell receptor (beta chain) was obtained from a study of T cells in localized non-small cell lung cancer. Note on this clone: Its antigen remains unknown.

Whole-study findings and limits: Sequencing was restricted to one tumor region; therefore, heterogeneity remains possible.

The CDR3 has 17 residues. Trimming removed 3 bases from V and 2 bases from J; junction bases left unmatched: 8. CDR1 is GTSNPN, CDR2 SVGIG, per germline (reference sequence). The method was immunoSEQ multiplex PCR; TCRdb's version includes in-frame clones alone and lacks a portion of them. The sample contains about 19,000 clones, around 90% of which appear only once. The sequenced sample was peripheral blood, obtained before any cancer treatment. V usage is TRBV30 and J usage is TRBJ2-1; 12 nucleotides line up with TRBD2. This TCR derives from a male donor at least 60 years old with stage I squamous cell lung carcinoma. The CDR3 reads CAWRALRTSGAYNEQFF. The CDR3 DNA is TGTGCCTGGAGGGCCCTCAGGACTAGCGGGGCCTACAATGAGCAGTTCTTC.